The 25 T cell receptor beta chains below were found in one sample sequenced in a study of read filtering for tumor transcriptome and immune sequencing. Molecular barcoded adaptors covering alpha/delta and beta/gamma chains were used on roughly 400 ng RNA. Each CDR3 protein is one row after TCRdb ran MiXCR on the reads. The sample contains 40,000 or so distinct CDR3 sequences, roughly 15% of which appear only once. What was sequenced was a population of CD138-negative cells sorted from bone marrow. These receptors were collected from a donor aged 40 or older with multiple myeloma.

This clonotype was counted many times. The V and J genes are TRBV30 and TRBJ1-2; D is ambiguous. Trimming removed 8 bases at V and 4 bases at J, with 14 bases between. The germline CDR1 and CDR2 sequences are GTSNPN and SVGIG (reference sequence). There are 12 residues in the CDR3. CDR3 nucleotides: TGTGCCAGGAAGGGTCAGTCCTATGGCTACACCTTC. The encoded protein is CARKGQSYGYTF.

The table lists this clonotype with many counts. The chain recombines TRBV10-3 with TRBJ1-3; D is unresolved. CDR1 and CDR2 (germline): ENHRY, SYGVKD. Deletions cut 6 bases from V and 3 bases from J, with 9 bases between. This CDR3 contains 13 residues. CDR3 loop: CAIRAEFGNTIYF. The CDR3 DNA reads as TGTGCCATCAGAGCAGAATTTGGAAACACCATATATTTT.

This clonotype showed up many times. The genes are TRBV7-9 and TRBJ1-1; a weak D match, TRBD1 (6 bases). Between the trimmed V and J ends, which lost 2 bases and 5 bases, there was a span of 9 bases. This CDR3 comprises 13 residues. The germline V gene encodes CDR1 SEHNR and CDR2 FQNEAQ (reference sequence). CDR3 amino acids: CASSLQGGTEAFF. Written as DNA, the CDR3 is TGTGCCAGCAGCTTACAAGGGGGAACTGAAGCTTTCTTT.

This clonotype has a handful of counts. The chain joins TRBV7-2 to TRBJ2-3; D remains unclear. The CDR3 extends over 13 amino acids. Deletions cut 5 bases from V and 4 bases from J, with 10 bases between. Germline loops: CDR1 SGHTA, CDR2 FQGNSA. The CDR3 spells CASSPRASDTQYF. For the CDR3, the DNA is TGTGCCAGCAGCCCCCGGGCCTCAGATACGCAGTATTTT. Combining the CDR3 with reference TRBV7-2 and TRBJ2-3 gives the whole variable domain GAGVSQSPSNKVTEKGKDVELRCDPISGHTALYWYRQSLGQGLEFLIYFQGNSAPDKSGLPSDRFSAERTGGSVSTLTIQRTQQEDSAVYLCASSPRASDTQYFGPGTRLTVL.

This clonotype was recorded a few times. The rearrangement links TRBV6-6 to TRBJ2-7, with D perhaps given as TRBD1 or TRBD2 (5 bases each). This CDR3 has 16 residues. Germline CDR1 reads MNHNY; CDR2 reads SVGAGI (reference sequence). Trimming removed 6 bases at V and 1 base at J, with 19 bases between. The chain's CDR3 is CASSGPGTQRSYEQYF. The CDR3 nucleotides are TGTGCCAGCAGCGGACCGGGGACCCAAAGGTCCTACGAGCAGTACTTC.

This clonotype was counted many times. The V gene is TRBV12-3 or TRBV12-4, the J gene TRBJ2-2; 7 bases align to TRBD2. This CDR3 is 15 amino acids long. The J segment lost 4 bases and the V segment lost 6 bases, leaving 8 bases of the junction unmatched. The CDR3 sequence is CASRAGTTVTGELFF. The CDR3, as DNA: TGTGCCAGCAGGGCCGGGACTACCGTCACCGGGGAGCTGTTTTTT.

Many counts were recorded for this clonotype. The CDR3: CSVGQQGDGELFF. CDR3 nucleotides: TGCAGCGTTGGACAACAGGGAGACGGGGAGCTGTTTTTT. The chain is built from TRBV29-1 and TRBJ2-2, with D perhaps TRBD1 (6 bases). The CDR3 has 13 residues. The V and J ends lost 4 bases and 7 bases respectively, with 13 bases between them. Germline V gene data show CDR1 as SQVTM and CDR2 as ANQGSEA.

A remark on this clonotype: It may be a read error: a sequence one base away is much more abundant. The chain employs TRBV12-3 or TRBV12-4 and TRBJ1-5; the D is unclear. There are 14 residues in the CDR3. The CDR3 here is CASSLWLITQPRHF. The CDR3 region has the DNA TGTGCCAGCAGTTTATGGCTTATCACGCAGCCCCGGCATTTT.

As for this clonotype: Given a much more abundant clone one base away, this may be a read error. The CDR3 is CSARDQLAGGAIYEQYF. Written as DNA, the CDR3 is TGCAGTGCTAGAGATCAATTGGCGGGGGGGGCGATCTACGAGCAGTACTTC. V gene TRBV20-1 combines with J gene TRBJ2-7; 9 nucleotides agree with TRBD2. CDR1 DFQATT and CDR2 SNEGSKA come from the germline V gene (reference sequence). V was clipped by 0 bases and J by 3 bases; unmatched bases: 12. The CDR3 is made up of 17 amino acids.

Points on this clonotype: One junction end does not reproduce the germline sequence, and a read error may be involved. The V call is TRBV28, the J call TRBJ1-6; 8 bases agree with TRBD1. CDR1 and CDR2 (germline): MDHEN, SYDVKM. The CDR3 covers 13 residues. The CDR3 bases are TGTGCCAGCAGCAAGACAGGGGAAGGGCCCCACCACTTT. As protein: CASSKTGEGPHHF.

This clonotype is termed medium-sized (0.01 to 0.1%). This rearrangement joins TRBV6-5 to TRBJ2-1; TRBD2 matches 12 bases. Germline V lookup: CDR1 MNHEY, CDR2 SVGAGI. J gave up 4 bases and V 6 bases, and 13 bases lay outside the gene matches. The CDR3 is 18 residues long. This CDR3 reads CASSLAGGSYLTYNEQFF. CDR3 DNA sequence: TGTGCCAGCAGCCTAGCGGGGGGGTCATACCTCACTTACAATGAGCAGTTCTTC.

Judged by abundance, this clonotype is medium-sized. This rearrangement joins TRBV7-9 to TRBJ2-3; unclear D gene. V gave up 4 bases and J gave up 0 bases, with 8 bases separating them. This CDR3 contains 14 residues. Germline assignment: CDR1 SEHNR and CDR2 FQNEAQ (reference sequence). The CDR3 DNA reads as TGTGCCAGCAGCTACGTCGACAGCACAGATACGCAGTATTTT. This translates into CASSYVDSTDTQYF. The variable domain in full, completed from reference TRBV7-9 and TRBJ2-3, reads DTGVSQNPRHKITKRGQNVTFRCDPISEHNRLYWYRQTLGQGPEFLTYFQNEAQLEKSRLLSDRFSAERPKGSFSTLEIQRTEQGDSAMYLCASSYVDSTDTQYFGPGTRLTVL.

V and J are TRBV11-3 and TRBJ2-1; 8 bases match TRBD2. The CDR3 loop spans 13 amino acids. CDR1 and CDR2 from the germline V gene are SGHNT and YENEEA. V shed 1 base, J shed 9 bases, and the junction held 2 bases outside the gene matches. The CDR3 sequence is CASSLVAGGEQFF. The CDR3 DNA follows: TGTGCCAGCAGCTTAGTCGCGGGAGGTGAGCAGTTCTTC. The full variable domain, with the rest looked up from reference TRBV11-3 and TRBJ2-1, is EAGVVQSPRYKIIEKKQPVAFWCNPISGHNTLYWYLQNLGQGPELLIRYENEEAVDDSQLPKDRFSAERLKGVDSTLKIQPAELGDSAVYLCASSLVAGGEQFFGPGTRLTVL.

This clonotype was found many times. The V and J genes are TRBV5-4 and TRBJ1-1; D is perhaps TRBD1 (5 bases). The length of the CDR3 is 17 residues. Germline V CDR1 and CDR2: SGHNT, YYREEE (reference sequence). Trimming pared 0 bases from V and 1 base from J, leaving 16 bases between. CDR3 region: CASSLAGRAGRNTEAFF. DNA for the CDR3: TGTGCCAGCAGCTTGGCCGGTCGGGCAGGGAGGAACACTGAAGCTTTCTTT.

This clonotype was picked up many times. V usage is TRBV12-3 or TRBV12-4 and J usage is TRBJ1-3; D may be TRBD1 (6 bases). V lost 3 bases and J lost 0, with 18 bases in between. This CDR3 has 18 amino acids. The CDR3 sequence is CASSLSAGAILSGNTIYF. The CDR3 DNA follows: TGTGCCAGCAGTTTGAGTGCGGGGGCGATCCTCTCTGGAAACACCATATATTTT.

This clonotype has at least ten counts. The V gene is TRBV6-5, the J gene TRBJ2-2; 10 positions agree with TRBD2. In germline, CDR1 is MNHEY, CDR2 SVGAGI. The CDR3 loop spans 16 amino acids. J was trimmed by 7 bases and V by 1 base; bases with no gene match: 6. CDR3 sequence: CASSYLAGGSRGELFF. For the CDR3, the DNA is TGTGCCAGCAGTTACTTAGCGGGGGGCAGTCGCGGGGAGCTGTTTTTT.

V gene TRBV28 combines with J gene TRBJ2-4, with 9 bases matching TRBD1. V lost 5 bases and J lost 3; bases outside the gene matches: 11. The CDR3 extends over 17 amino acids. Germline V gives CDR1 MDHEN, CDR2 SYDVKM. CDR3 residues: CASSTARQGGIKNIQYF. The CDR3 nucleotides read TGTGCCAGCAGTACGGCGCGACAGGGGGGAATCAAAAACATTCAGTACTTC.

This clonotype was recorded many times. The chain carries TRBV7-9 and TRBJ1-1; D might be TRBD1 (6 bases). CDR3 length: 15 amino acids. The V gene's germline CDR1 is SEHNR and CDR2 FQNEAQ (reference sequence). V was clipped by 5 bases and J by 4 bases, with 17 bases between them. This chain's CDR3 is CASSGPTGFGTEAFF. The CDR3 coding sequence is TGTGCCAGCAGCGGGCCGACAGGTTTCGGCACTGAAGCTTTCTTT.

This clonotype was seen at least ten times. The chain employs TRBV24-1 and TRBJ2-3, with 7 bases identical to TRBD1. After removal of 3 bases from V and 10 bases from J, the junction contained 12 bases not matched to a gene. The germline gives CDR1 KGHDR, CDR2 SFDVKD. CDR3 size: 15 residues. CDR3 in amino acids: CATSDTTLRQGAQYF. CDR3 nucleotides: TGTGCCACCAGTGATACGACTCTCCGACAGGGTGCGCAGTATTTT.

This clonotype was found many times. The rearrangement links TRBV10-3 to TRBJ1-1, with 8 bases that match TRBD1. The CDR3 totals 13 residues. Germline trimming cut 9 bases from V and 7 bases from J; bases unmatched to any gene: 10. The germline V gene has CDR1 ENHRY and CDR2 SYGVKD. For the CDR3, the DNA is TGTGCCATACAGGGGGTTTTCGGGAGTGAAGCTTTCTTT. It translates to CAIQGVFGSEAFF.

This clonotype occurred many times. The rearrangement uses TRBV6-5 and TRBJ1-2; D is undetermined. The V end lost 5 bases, the J end lost 7 bases, and 17 bases lay between the germline ends. Germline-derived CDR1 and CDR2 are MNHEY and SVGAGI. The CDR3 has 14 residues. In DNA form, the CDR3 reads TGTGCCAGCAGTAAATCCGGATCCGGTTCTGGCTACACCTTC. Translation gives CASSKSGSGSGYTF.

This clonotype occurred a few times. V is TRBV20-1 and J is TRBJ2-7; 11 bases are shared with TRBD2. The germline gives CDR1 DFQATT, CDR2 SNEGSKA (reference sequence). V was pared by 6 bases and J by 5 bases, with 9 bases of the junction left unmatched. This CDR3 region has 14 residues. The DNA for the CDR3 is TGCAGTGCGGGACTAGCGGCCGGGGGGGACGAGCAGTACTTC. Its protein product is CSAGLAAGGDEQYF.

This clonotype was seen at least ten times. The chain combines TRBV20-1 with TRBJ1-1; possible D gene TRBD1, 5 bases. Germline V gives CDR1 DFQATT, CDR2 SNEGSKA (reference sequence). CDR3 length equals 11 residues. V lost 4 bases and J 6 bases, leaving 9 bases between the germline ends. CDR3 in amino acids: CSAKPGAEAFF. Here the CDR3 DNA reads TGCAGTGCTAAGCCGGGGGCTGAAGCTTTCTTT.

This clonotype showed up many times. The chain recombines TRBV15 with TRBJ2-5; D is perhaps TRBD2 (5 bases). The CDR3 contains 14 residues. The germline V and J ends were trimmed by 1 base and 5 bases, with 11 bases remaining between them. The germline CDR1 and CDR2 sequences are LNHNV and YYDKDF (reference sequence). CDR3: CATSRVGVVETQYF. The CDR3 nucleotides read TGTGCCACCAGCAGAGTCGGGGTCGTGGAGACCCAGTACTTC.

This clonotype was observed a few times. This chain's CDR3 is CASSQAGGYTEAFF. In DNA form, the CDR3 reads TGCGCCAGCAGCCAAGCGGGGGGGTACACTGAAGCTTTCTTT. The V gene is TRBV4-1, the J gene TRBJ1-1, with D perhaps TRBD1 (5 bases). The CDR3 length is 14 residues. Trimming took 1 base from V and 3 from J, leaving 9 bases between them. Germline V gene sequence: CDR1 MGHRA, CDR2 YSYEKL.